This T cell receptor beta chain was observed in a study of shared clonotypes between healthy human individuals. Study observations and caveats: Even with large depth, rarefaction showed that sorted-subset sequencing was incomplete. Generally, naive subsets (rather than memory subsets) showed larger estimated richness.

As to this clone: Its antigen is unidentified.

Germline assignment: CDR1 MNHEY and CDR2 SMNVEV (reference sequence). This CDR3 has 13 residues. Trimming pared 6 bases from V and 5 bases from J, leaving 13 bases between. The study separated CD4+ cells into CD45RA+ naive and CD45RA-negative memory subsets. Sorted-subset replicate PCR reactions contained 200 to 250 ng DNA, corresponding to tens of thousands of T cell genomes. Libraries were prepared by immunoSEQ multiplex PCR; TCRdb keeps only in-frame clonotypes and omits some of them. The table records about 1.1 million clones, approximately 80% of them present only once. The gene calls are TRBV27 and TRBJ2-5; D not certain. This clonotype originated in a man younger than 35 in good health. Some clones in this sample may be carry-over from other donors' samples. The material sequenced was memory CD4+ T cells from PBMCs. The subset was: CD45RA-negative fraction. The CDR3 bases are TGTGCCAGCAGCTCCCGGCTAGGGGAGACCCAGTACTTC. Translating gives CASSSRLGETQYF.